The present T cell receptor (beta chain) was sequenced within a study of technical replicates of blood from a handful of donors. The data were produced by immunoSEQ multiplex PCR, yet TCRdb's version contains in-frame clones alone and is incomplete. The sample carries some 83,000 clones, around 90% recorded once. The ends lost 7 bases at V and 5 bases at J; junction bases unmatched: 8. Germline V gene lookup returns CDR1 SGHRS and CDR2 YFSETQ. CDR3 length equals 14 residues. This receptor was taken from a human donor in good health. V is TRBV5-1 and J is TRBJ1-1, with 10 bases matching TRBD1. The specimen sequenced was T cells isolated from PBMCs. This chain's CDR3 is CASGTSGQGTEAFF. The CDR3 bases are TGCGCCAGCGGCACCTCGGGACAGGGGACTGAAGCTTTCTTT.